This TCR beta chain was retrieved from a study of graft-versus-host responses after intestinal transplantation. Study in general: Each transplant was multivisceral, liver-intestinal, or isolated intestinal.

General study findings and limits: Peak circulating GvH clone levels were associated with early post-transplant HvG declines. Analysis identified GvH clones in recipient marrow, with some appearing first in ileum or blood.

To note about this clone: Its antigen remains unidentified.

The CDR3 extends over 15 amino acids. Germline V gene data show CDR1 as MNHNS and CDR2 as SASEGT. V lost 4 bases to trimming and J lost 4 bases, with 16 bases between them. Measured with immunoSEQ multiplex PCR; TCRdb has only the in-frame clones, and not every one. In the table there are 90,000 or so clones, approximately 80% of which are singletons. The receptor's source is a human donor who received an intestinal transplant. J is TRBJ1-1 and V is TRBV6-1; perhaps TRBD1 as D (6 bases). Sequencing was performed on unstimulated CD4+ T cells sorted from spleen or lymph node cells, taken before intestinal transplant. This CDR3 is CASSGGQTYSTEAFF. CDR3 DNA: TGTGCCAGCAGTGGCGGACAGACCTATAGCACTGAAGCTTTCTTT.